The next 18 T cell receptor beta chains were all read from a single sample in a study of blood T cell repertoires in COVID-19. The table came from immunoSEQ multiplex PCR; TCRdb's copy has only in-frame clones and leaves some out. The sample holds over 100,000 clones, 85% seen once. The sample comprised peripheral blood. Source of these receptors: a man in his forties with acute or convalescent COVID-19.

V usage is TRBV19 and J usage is TRBJ2-1, with 9 bases identical to TRBD2. V was clipped by 4 bases and J by 4 bases; unmatched bases: 5. The germline V gene encodes CDR1 LNHDA and CDR2 SQIVND (reference sequence). This CDR3 has 15 amino acids. The CDR3: CASSSGLASYNEQFF. CDR3 sequence (DNA): TGTGCCAGTAGTAGCGGACTAGCGAGTTACAATGAGCAGTTCTTC. The full variable domain, its missing parts supplied by reference TRBV19 and TRBJ2-1, is DGGITQSPKYLFRKEGQNVTLSCEQNLNHDAMYWYRQDPGQGLRLIYYSQIVNDFQKGDIAEGYSVSREKKESFPLTVTSAQKNPTAFYLCASSSGLASYNEQFFGPGTRLTVL.

This clone has more than one count but fewer than ten. The V gene is TRBV6-5, the J gene TRBJ1-6, with D possibly TRBD1 on 6 matching bases. This CDR3 spans 12 amino acids. V shed 6 bases and J shed 10 bases, with 10 bases lying between them. Germline values: CDR1 MNHEY, CDR2 SVGAGI. The chain's CDR3 is CASRQGSSPLHF. DNA for the CDR3: TGTGCCAGCAGACAGGGTTCCTCACCCCTCCACTTT.

This clone occurred once. V usage is TRBV7-2 and J usage is TRBJ2-1; 10 bases line up with TRBD1. CDR3 length equals 16 residues. V lost 5 bases and J lost 4; bases outside the gene matches: 8. Germline V gene lookup returns CDR1 SGHTA and CDR2 FQGNSA. The chain's CDR3 is CASSPSWTGGYNEQFF. CDR3 in DNA: TGTGCCAGCAGCCCTTCCTGGACAGGGGGATACAATGAGCAGTTCTTC.

The chain recombines TRBV11-2 with TRBJ1-2; D may be TRBD1 (6 bases). The CDR3 is 13 residues long. Germline CDR1 reads SGHAT; CDR2 reads FQNNGV. V lost 0 bases and J lost 7, with 9 bases in between. The CDR3 reads CASSLERGFGYTF. The CDR3 DNA sequence: TGTGCCAGCAGCTTAGAGAGGGGGTTTGGCTACACCTTC.

The chain links TRBV5-1 to TRBJ2-6; D gene ambiguous. CDR3 length: 16 amino acids. CDR1 and CDR2 from the germline V gene are SGHRS and YFSETQ. V was pared by 4 bases and J by 0 bases, with 11 bases between. CDR3 amino acids: CASSTTEISGANVLTF. The CDR3 DNA sequence: TGCGCCAGCAGCACGACGGAGATCTCTGGGGCCAACGTCCTGACTTTC.

This clone was seen just once. This chain joins TRBV14 and TRBJ2-7, with D perhaps TRBD1 (5 bases). This CDR3 contains 14 residues. The V end lost 4 bases, the J end lost 2 bases, and 12 bases lay between the germline ends. The germline CDR1 and CDR2 sequences are SGHDN and FVKESK. The CDR3 loop reads CASSPDSFAYEQYF. Written as DNA, the CDR3 is TGTGCCAGCAGCCCCGACAGCTTTGCCTACGAGCAGTACTTC. Filled out from reference TRBV14 and TRBJ2-7, the complete variable domain reads EAGVTQFPSHSVIEKGQTVTLRCDPISGHDNLYWYRRVMGKEIKFLLHFVKESKQDESGMPNNRFLAERTGGTYSTLKVQPAELEDSGVYFCASSPDSFAYEQYFGPGTRLTVT.

V is TRBV7-2 and J is TRBJ2-7; TRBD1 might be the D (6 bases). The V end was cut by 10 bases, the J end by 5 bases, with 18 bases between. Germline V gives CDR1 SGHTA, CDR2 FQGNSA. The CDR3 is made up of 13 amino acids. The CDR3 nucleotides read TGTGCCACCTCCAGGGGTTTAGGCGACGAGCAGTACTTC. Its protein product is CATSRGLGDEQYF. Full variable domain (missing parts from reference TRBV7-2 and TRBJ2-7): GAGVSQSPSNKVTEKGKDVELRCDPISGHTALYWYRQSLGQGLEFLIYFQGNSAPDKSGLPSDRFSAERTGGSVSTLTIQRTQQEDSAVYLCATSRGLGDEQYFGPGTRLTVT.

With regard to this clone: One end of the junction does not line up with germline, which may come from a read error. This chain uses TRBV28 with TRBJ1-4, with TRBD1 matching over 8 bases. The CDR3 sequence is 12 residues long. Germline V CDR1 and CDR2: MDHEN, SYDVKM. The CDR3 here is CASSLLGQAVSF. CDR3 in DNA: TGTGCCAGCAGTTTACTGGGACAGGCTGTATCCTTT.

The V call is TRBV28, the J call TRBJ2-1; 9 bases line up with TRBD2. CDR1 is MDHEN and CDR2 is SYDVKM in the germline V gene. The CDR3 is made up of 15 amino acids. Trimming at V came to 6 bases and at J to 0 bases, leaving 3 bases not matched to a gene. Here the CDR3 reads CASRGSGSSYNEQFF. CDR3 in DNA: TGTGCCAGCAGGGGTAGCGGGAGCTCCTACAATGAGCAGTTCTTC. Combining the CDR3 with reference TRBV28 and TRBJ2-1 gives the whole variable domain DVKVTQSSRYLVKRTGEKVFLECVQDMDHENMFWYRQDPGLGLRLIYFSYDVKMKEKGDIPEGYSVSREKKERFSLILESASTNQTSMYLCASRGSGSSYNEQFFGPGTRLTVL.

This rearrangement joins TRBV7-2 to TRBJ2-1; 15 bases match TRBD2. The V and J ends lost 4 bases and 6 bases, in that order; junction bases with no gene match: 1. CDR3 length: 15 residues. The V gene's germline CDR1 is SGHTA and CDR2 FQGNSA. CDR3: CASSWGLAGGNEQFF. The DNA for the CDR3 is TGTGCCAGCAGCTGGGGACTAGCGGGGGGCAATGAGCAGTTCTTC.

The chain links TRBV5-8 to TRBJ1-5; D possibly corresponds to TRBD1 (5 bases). CDR1 is SGHTS, CDR2 YDEGEE, per germline. This CDR3 spans 16 amino acids. V dropped 4 bases and J dropped 4 bases, with 18 bases sitting between them. As DNA, the CDR3 is TGTGCCAGCAGCAGGGGCGTGGGTAATCGAAATCAGCCCCAGCATTTT. This sequence encodes CASSRGVGNRNQPQHF.

This chain joins TRBV7-2 and TRBJ2-1; weak D call: TRBD2 (6 bases). This CDR3 contains 16 residues. V shed 7 bases and J shed 6 bases, with 22 bases lying between them. Germline CDR1 and CDR2: SGHTA and FQGNSA. CDR3 residues: CASNSQSGLNFNEQFF. The DNA for the CDR3 is TGTGCCAGCAACTCCCAGTCGGGACTGAATTTCAATGAGCAGTTCTTC.

The DNA of the CDR3 is TGTGCCAGCAGCTGGCGCGGGGCGGCTGGAAACACCATATATTTT. As protein: CASSWRGAAGNTIYF. J is TRBJ1-3 and V is TRBV7-2, with D perhaps TRBD1 (5 bases). Trimming removed 4 bases from V and 2 bases from J, with 12 bases in between. The germline CDR1 and CDR2 sequences are SGHTA and FQGNSA. This CDR3 is built from 15 residues.

This chain connects TRBV5-5 to TRBJ1-1; the D gene is possibly TRBD1 (6 bases). Deletions cut 1 base from V and 5 bases from J, with 21 bases between. Germline-derived CDR1 and CDR2 are SGHKS and YYEKEE (reference sequence). CDR3 size: 17 residues. CDR3 nucleotides: TGTGCCAGCAGCTTGTCCACGGGGGGCGCGGGGTCTACTGAAGCTTTCTTT. Translated: CASSLSTGGAGSTEAFF.

The chain couples TRBV25-1 to TRBJ1-4; 10 bases match TRBD1. This CDR3 has 15 amino acids. From germline, CDR1 is MGHDK and CDR2 SYGVNS. V trimming: 5 bases; J trimming: 6 bases; junction bases outside the gene matches: 6. The CDR3 sequence is CASSSTGGAYEKLFF. In DNA, the CDR3 is TGTGCCAGCAGTTCGACAGGGGGCGCTTATGAAAAACTGTTTTTT.

The chain employs TRBV5-1 and TRBJ1-4; 7 bases are a match to TRBD1. Germline V CDR1 and CDR2: SGHRS, YFSETQ. J gave up 7 bases and V 3 bases, and 9 bases lay outside the gene matches. The CDR3 extends over 15 amino acids. The CDR3 region is CASSSRQGSGEKLFF. The CDR3 region has the DNA TGCGCCAGCAGCTCGAGACAGGGATCGGGTGAAAAACTGTTTTTT.

This chain joins TRBV7-3 and TRBJ1-5; 8 bases agree with TRBD1. This CDR3 comprises 16 residues. In germline, CDR1 is SGHTA, CDR2 FQGTGA. The V segment lost 4 bases and the J segment 7 bases; nucleotides outside the gene matches: 12. CDR3 nucleotide sequence: TGTGCCAGCAGCTCCTGCGGCGGGCAGGGGGCCCAGCCCCAGCATTTT. This gives the protein CASSSCGGQGAQPQHF.

This clone came up once. This chain uses TRBV30 with TRBJ2-5; 7 bases align to TRBD1. Germline V gives CDR1 GTSNPN, CDR2 SVGIG (reference sequence). This CDR3 has 14 residues. Trimming at V came to 0 bases and at J to 3 bases, leaving 4 bases not matched to a gene. The CDR3 sequence: CAWSVPGQEETQYF. The DNA of the CDR3 is TGTGCCTGGAGTGTACCCGGACAGGAAGAGACCCAGTACTTC.